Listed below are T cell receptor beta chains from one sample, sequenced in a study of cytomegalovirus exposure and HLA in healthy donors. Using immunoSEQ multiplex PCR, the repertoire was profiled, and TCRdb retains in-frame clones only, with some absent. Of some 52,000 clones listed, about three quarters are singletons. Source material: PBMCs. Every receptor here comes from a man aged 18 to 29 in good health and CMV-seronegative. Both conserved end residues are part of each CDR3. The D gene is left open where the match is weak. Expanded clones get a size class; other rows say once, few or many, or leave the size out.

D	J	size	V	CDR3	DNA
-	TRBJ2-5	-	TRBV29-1	CSVVPDFREETQYF	TGCAGCGTTGTCCCCGATTTCAGGGAAGAGACCCAGTACTTC
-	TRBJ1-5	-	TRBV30	CAWSVQGMIGPQHF	TGTGCCTGGAGTGTACAGGGTATGATTGGGCCCCAGCATTTT
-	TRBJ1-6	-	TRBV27	CASSFRNSPLHF	TGTGCCAGCAGTTTTCGTAATTCACCCCTCCACTTT
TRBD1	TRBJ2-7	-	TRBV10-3	CAITGGTGGGEQYF	TGTGCCATCACCGGCGGGACAGGGGGCGGCGAGCAGTACTTC
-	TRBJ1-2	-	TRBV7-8	CASSLAQGNYGYTF	TGTGCCAGCAGCTTAGCCCAGGGGAACTATGGCTACACCTTC
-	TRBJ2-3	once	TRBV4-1	CASSLVGGPATDMQYF	TGCGCCAGCAGCCTCGTGGGGGGGCCCGCCACAGATATGCAGTATTTT
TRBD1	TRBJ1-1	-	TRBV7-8	CASSLVKSGGTVAILEAFF	TGTGCCAGCAGCTTAGTAAAGTCGGGAGGGACAGTTGCCATACTTGAAGCTTTCTTT
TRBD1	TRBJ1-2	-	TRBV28	CASRPQGQFYGYTF	TGTGCCAGCAGGCCCCAGGGACAGTTTTATGGCTACACCTTC
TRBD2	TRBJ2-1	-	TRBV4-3	CASSQDWSSGSYNEQFF	TGCGCCAGCAGCCAAGATTGGTCTAGCGGGAGTTACAATGAGCAGTTCTTC
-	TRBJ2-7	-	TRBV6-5	CASSRAGNYEQYF	TGTGCCAGCAGTCGGGCAGGGAACTACGAGCAGTACTTC
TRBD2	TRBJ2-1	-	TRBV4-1	CASSQGRASGRAHNEQFF	TGCGCCAGCAGCCAAGGTCGGGCTAGCGGGAGGGCCCACAATGAGCAGTTCTTC
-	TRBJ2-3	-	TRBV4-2	CASSGTPGGTQYF	TGTGCCAGCAGCGGTACTCCGGGTGGTACGCAGTATTTT
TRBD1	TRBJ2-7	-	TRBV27	CASSSDRGTYEQYF	TGTGCCAGCAGTTCGGACAGGGGGACCTACGAGCAGTACTTC
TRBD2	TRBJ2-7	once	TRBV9	CASSISTSGRYEQYF	TGTGCCAGCAGCATCTCCACTAGCGGGAGATACGAGCAGTACTTC
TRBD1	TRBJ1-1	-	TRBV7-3	CASSSTGGFTEAFF	TGTGCCAGCAGCTCTACAGGGGGGTTCACTGAAGCTTTCTTT
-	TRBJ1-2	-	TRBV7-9	CASSLVGFAGYTF	TGTGCCAGCAGCCTCGTCGGGTTCGCTGGCTACACCTTC
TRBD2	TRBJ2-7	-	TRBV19	CASSISSSGSYEQYF	TGTGCCAGTAGTATATCCTCTAGCGGGAGTTACGAGCAGTACTTC
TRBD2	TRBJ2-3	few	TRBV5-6	CASSRLTSRLAATDTQYF	TGTGCCAGCAGCCGACTTACCTCTAGACTAGCTGCCACAGATACGCAGTATTTT
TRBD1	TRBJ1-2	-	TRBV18	CASSPTPQGAVGYTF	TGTGCCAGCTCACCCACCCCACAGGGGGCGGTTGGCTACACCTTC
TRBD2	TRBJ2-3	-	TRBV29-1	CSVRLAGESDTQYF	TGCAGCGTTCGACTAGCGGGAGAGTCAGATACGCAGTATTTT
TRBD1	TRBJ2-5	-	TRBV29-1	CSVAGTGKETQYF	TGCAGCGTGGCCGGGACAGGGAAAGAGACCCAGTACTTC
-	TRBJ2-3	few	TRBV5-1	CASSYWRQGALRTDTQYF	TGCGCCAGCAGCTATTGGCGGCAAGGGGCCTTGAGGACAGATACGCAGTATTTT
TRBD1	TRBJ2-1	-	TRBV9	CASSAETGEQFF	TGTGCCAGCAGCGCTGAGACAGGGGAGCAGTTCTTC
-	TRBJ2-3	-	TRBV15	CATSRVSQSSADTQYF	TGTGCCACCAGCAGAGTTTCCCAGAGCAGCGCAGATACGCAGTATTTT
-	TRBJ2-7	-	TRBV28	CASSQYEQYF	TGTGCCAGCAGCCAGTACGAGCAGTACTTC
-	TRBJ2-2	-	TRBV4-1	CASSLRENTGELFF	TGCGCCAGCAGCCTCCGGGAGAACACCGGGGAGCTGTTTTTT
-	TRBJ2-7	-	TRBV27	CASSSQYEQYF	TGTGCCAGCAGTTCACAGTACGAGCAGTACTTC
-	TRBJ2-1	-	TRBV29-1	CSVEILHNEQFF	TGCAGCGTTGAAATTCTACACAATGAGCAGTTCTTC
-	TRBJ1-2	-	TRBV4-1	CASSQEARRPGYTF	TGCGCCAGCAGCCAAGAAGCCCGGAGGCCGGGCTACACCTTC
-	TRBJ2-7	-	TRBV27	CASSYGQRPYEQYF	TGTGCCAGCAGTTATGGACAGAGACCCTACGAGCAGTACTTC
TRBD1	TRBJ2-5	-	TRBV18	CASSLTPDRGQGTQYF	TGTGCCAGCTCACTCACTCCCGACAGGGGGCAGGGGACCCAGTACTTC
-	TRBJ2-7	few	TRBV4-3	CASSQEHYLSYEQYF	TGCGCCAGCAGCCAAGAGCACTACCTCTCCTACGAGCAGTACTTC
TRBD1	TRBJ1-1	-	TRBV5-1	CASSPGDRAATEAFF	TGCGCCAGCAGCCCAGGGGACAGGGCTGCCACTGAAGCTTTCTTT
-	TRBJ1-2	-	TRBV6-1	CASTPSGANYGYTF	TGTGCCAGCACCCCCTCCGGGGCTAACTATGGCTACACCTTC
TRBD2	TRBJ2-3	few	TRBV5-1	CASGTKGLAGGDTQYF	TGCGCCAGCGGGACGAAGGGACTAGCGGGAGGAGATACGCAGTATTTT
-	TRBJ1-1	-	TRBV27	CASSLSGAGTEAFF	TGTGCCAGCAGTTTGTCGGGAGCGGGCACTGAAGCTTTCTTT
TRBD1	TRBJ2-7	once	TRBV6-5	CASKTSGTGVYEQYF	TGTGCCAGCAAAACTTCCGGGACAGGGGTTTACGAGCAGTACTTC
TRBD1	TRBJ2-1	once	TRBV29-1	CSVEDFGQASYNEQFF	TGCAGCGTTGAAGATTTCGGACAGGCATCCTACAATGAGCAGTTCTTC
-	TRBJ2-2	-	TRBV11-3	CASSSGLITGELFF	TGTGCCAGCAGCTCAGGACTTATCACCGGGGAGCTGTTTTTT
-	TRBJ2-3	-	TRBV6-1	CASSLRSASTDTQYF	TGTGCCAGCAGCCTCAGGTCCGCTAGCACAGATACGCAGTATTTT
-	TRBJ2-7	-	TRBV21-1	CASHGQVKLEQYF	TGTGCCAGCCATGGACAGGTAAAGCTCGAGCAGTACTTC
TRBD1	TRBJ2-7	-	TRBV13	CASSLASGQGYEQYF	TGTGCCAGCAGCTTAGCTTCGGGACAGGGCTACGAGCAGTACTTC